These 19 T cell receptor beta chains originate from one sample sequenced in a study of blood T cell repertoires in COVID-19. Clones were sequenced by immunoSEQ multiplex PCR, and TCRdb holds only the in-frame ones, with some missing. The data hold about 330,000 clones, with roughly 90% observed a single time. Input material: peripheral blood. All receptors come from a woman between 50 and 59 years old with active or convalescent COVID-19.

The chain links TRBV7-2 to TRBJ2-7, with 7 positions matching TRBD1. Germline V gene sequence: CDR1 SGHTA, CDR2 FQGNSA. The CDR3 runs 16 residues. After removal of 1 base from V and 0 bases from J, the junction contained 6 bases not matched to a gene. CDR3 nucleotide sequence: TGTGCCAGCAGCTTAGTACGGTGGGACAGCTCCTACGAGCAGTACTTC. Encoded protein: CASSLVRWDSSYEQYF.

In this sample, this clone turned up once. The chain uses TRBV10-3 and TRBJ1-3, with 10 bases identical to TRBD1. CDR3 length: 16 amino acids. Germline CDR1 and CDR2: ENHRY and SYGVKD. V trimming: 6 bases; J trimming: 4 bases; junction bases outside the gene matches: 9. The CDR3 DNA sequence: TGTGCCATCAGCCCGCTGACAGGGGGCGCAGGAAACACCATATATTTT. Translated, it gives CAISPLTGGAGNTIYF.

The gene calls are TRBV5-1 and TRBJ2-7; TRBD2 aligns across 8 bases. The CDR3 sequence is 15 residues long. CDR1 and CDR2 (germline): SGHRS, YFSETQ. V was pared by 4 bases and J by 6 bases, with 12 bases of the junction left unmatched. CDR3 nucleotides: TGCGCCAGCAGCCAGACGCGGGGGGCCGATGTCGAGCAGTACTTC. It codes for CASSQTRGADVEQYF.

This chain joins TRBV28 and TRBJ2-1; possibly TRBD1 for D (6 bases). The CDR3 spans 15 residues. Germline V gene lookup returns CDR1 MDHEN and CDR2 SYDVKM. V was pared by 5 bases and J by 0 bases, with 11 bases between. CDR3 DNA sequence: TGTGCCAGCAGTCTGAGGGGGAGCTCCTACAATGAGCAGTTCTTC. Its translation: CASSLRGSSYNEQFF.

V gene TRBV5-1 combines with J gene TRBJ1-1, with 10 bases lining up with TRBD1. This CDR3 contains 15 residues. Trimming took 3 bases from V and 3 from J; bases not matched to a gene: 5. Germline assignment: CDR1 SGHRS and CDR2 YFSETQ. The DNA for the CDR3 is TGCGCCAGCAGCTCAACCGGGACAGGGGACACTGAAGCTTTCTTT. Amino acid sequence: CASSSTGTGDTEAFF.

Here the CDR3 reads CSASLGGSSYEQYF. CDR3 nucleotides: TGCAGTGCTAGTCTGGGGGGGAGCTCCTACGAGCAGTACTTC. This chain connects TRBV20-1 to TRBJ2-7, with 7 bases fitting TRBD2. The CDR3 consists of 14 residues. Germline V CDR1 and CDR2: DFQATT, SNEGSKA (reference sequence). Trimming took 3 bases from V and 0 from J; bases not matched to a gene: 5.

CDR3: CASSGGLAGGVHEQYF. DNA of the CDR3: TGTGCCAGCAGTGGGGGACTAGCGGGAGGTGTACACGAGCAGTACTTC. The chain uses TRBV27 and TRBJ2-7, with 15 bases matching TRBD2. Germline assignment: CDR1 MNHEY and CDR2 SMNVEV (reference sequence). CDR3 length: 16 amino acids. After removal of 5 bases from V and 5 bases from J, the junction contained 7 bases not matched to a gene.

The chain joins TRBV5-6 to TRBJ2-2; D is possibly TRBD1 (7 bases). In germline, CDR1 is SGHDT, CDR2 YYEEEE. The germline V and J ends were trimmed by 4 bases and 7 bases, with 14 bases remaining between them. The CDR3 spans 14 residues. Here the CDR3 DNA reads TGTGCCAGCAGCGAGACAGGGAGGAACGGGGAGCTGTTTTTT. Translating gives CASSETGRNGELFF.

The V call is TRBV18, the J call TRBJ2-3; D not resolved. The ends were cut back, 8 bases at V and 4 bases at J, with 13 bases in the middle. Germline V lookup: CDR1 KGHSH, CDR2 LQKENI. This CDR3 contains 13 residues. CDR3 nucleotides: TGTGCCAGCCTGAGATTTCCGGCAGATACGCAGTATTTT. Amino acids: CASLRFPADTQYF.

This CDR3 reads CASSWNTGDEQYF. As DNA, the CDR3 is TGTGCCAGCAGCTGGAATACAGGAGACGAGCAGTACTTC. The rearrangement links TRBV7-8 to TRBJ2-7, with D possibly being TRBD1 (5 bases). The CDR3 extends over 13 amino acids. Germline assignment: CDR1 SGHVS and CDR2 FQNEAQ. V gave up 4 bases and J gave up 5 bases, with 12 bases separating them.

The chain is built from TRBV18 and TRBJ1-3; tentative D call: TRBD1 (5 bases). Between the trimmed V and J ends, which lost 2 bases and 0 bases, there was a span of 14 bases. CDR1 and CDR2 (germline): KGHSH, LQKENI. This CDR3 contains 17 residues. The CDR3, as DNA: TGTGCCAGCTCACCAAATGTTTTGGGGGGCTCTGGAAACACCATATATTTT. This codes for CASSPNVLGGSGNTIYF.

This rearrangement joins TRBV4-3 to TRBJ1-2; D remains unclear. The germline gives CDR1 LGHNA, CDR2 YSLEER. The CDR3 has 14 amino acids. V dropped 0 bases and J dropped 8 bases, with 13 bases sitting between them. The CDR3 DNA reads TGCGCCAGCAGCCAAGATGCCGGGAGAGGAGGCTACACCTTC. It is translated as CASSQDAGRGGYTF.

This clone came up a few times. This chain links TRBV15 with TRBJ1-4; tentative D call: TRBD1 (5 bases). Germline lookup yields CDR1 LNHNV and CDR2 YYDKDF (reference sequence). The V end lost 0 bases, the J end lost 3 bases, and 8 bases lay between the germline ends. The CDR3 consists of 15 residues. The CDR3 DNA reads TGTGCCACCAGCAGAGATCCAGGGTCTAATGAAAAACTGTTTTTT. Its protein product is CATSRDPGSNEKLFF.

About this clone: This CDR3 is also generated by other DNA sequences in the sample. This chain uses TRBV19 with TRBJ1-1; D not resolved. Trimming removed 3 bases from V and 2 bases from J, with 10 bases in between. CDR1 and CDR2 from the germline V gene are LNHDA and SQIVND (reference sequence). CDR3 length: 14 amino acids. CDR3 DNA sequence: TGTGCCAGTAGTATCAGCGGGGTAAACACTGAAGCTTTCTTT. It specifies CASSISGVNTEAFF.

This sequence joins TRBV7-3 and TRBJ2-2; 8 bases map to TRBD2. The CDR3 extends over 13 amino acids. CDR1 SGHTA and CDR2 FQGTGA come from the germline V gene. The V and J ends lost 11 bases and 7 bases, in that order; junction bases with no gene match: 9. The CDR3 DNA is TGTGCCTCAACGACTAGCGCGGACGGGGAGCTGTTTTTT. The encoded protein is CASTTSADGELFF.

This clone was recorded only once. This rearrangement joins TRBV7-3 to TRBJ1-2; D unresolved. The CDR3 loop spans 13 amino acids. Trimming stripped 5 bases from V and 2 bases from J, with 9 bases between. Germline loops: CDR1 SGHTA, CDR2 FQGTGA. The chain's CDR3 is CASSHDGNYGYTF. CDR3 DNA: TGTGCCAGCAGCCACGACGGGAACTATGGCTACACCTTC.

The chain joins TRBV11-2 to TRBJ2-2; 9 bases are a match to TRBD1. The CDR3 totals 19 residues. The J segment lost 0 bases and the V segment lost 1 base, leaving 9 bases of the junction unmatched. Per germline, CDR1 SGHAT and CDR2 FQNNGV. DNA of the CDR3: TGTGCCAGCAGCTTAGGGGGCCTCCGGGACAGGGCGAACACCGGGGAGCTGTTTTTT. This codes for CASSLGGLRDRANTGELFF. The full variable domain, its missing parts supplied by reference TRBV11-2 and TRBJ2-2, is EAGVAQSPRYKIIEKRQSVAFWCNPISGHATLYWYQQILGQGPKLLIQFQNNGVVDDSQLPKDRFSAERLKGVDSTLKIQPAKLEDSAVYLCASSLGGLRDRANTGELFFGEGSRLTVL.

This clone has a single count. The chain combines TRBV6-5 with TRBJ1-5, with D hard to call. Germline-derived CDR1 and CDR2 are MNHEY and SVGAGI. CDR3 size: 14 residues. Trimming removed 8 bases from V and 0 bases from J, with 11 bases in between. The CDR3 nucleotides are TGTGCCAGCGCATACCCCAGTAGCAATCAGCCCCAGCATTTT. Translating it yields CASAYPSSNQPQHF.

In DNA, the CDR3 is TGTGCCAGCAGTAGAGGACTTAGCAATCAGCCCCAGCATTTT. Protein product: CASSRGLSNQPQHF. V and J are TRBV27 and TRBJ1-5; no reliable D call. Germline-derived CDR1 and CDR2 are MNHEY and SMNVEV (reference sequence). Between the trimmed V and J ends, which lost 5 bases and 0 bases, there was a span of 8 bases. The CDR3 has 14 amino acids.